These T cell receptor beta chains were read from a single sample in a study of T cell repertoires in aging, cancer and after chemotherapy. TCRdb reprocessed the multiplex PCR reads with MiXCR, giving one entry per CDR3 protein. Seen here are 4,000 to 4,500 distinct CDR3 sequences, about 25% observed once, and the top ten hold about 15%. Sample: blood. Receptor source: a human donor with a solid tumor. Each CDR3 is given with its conserved first and last residue. A D gene is named only where the DNA matches it firmly. Expanded clones get a size class; other rows say once, few or many, or leave the size out.

J gene,D gene,clone size,V gene,CDR3 DNA,CDR3 protein
TRBJ2-6,TRBD1,-,TRBV7-2,TGTGCCAGCAGCCCCGGGACAGGGAGGCCTACTGGGGCCAACGTCCTGACTTTC,CASSPGTGRPTGANVLTF
TRBJ2-7,TRBD2,medium-sized,TRBV6-5,TGTGCCAGCAGTCCCCCGGGGGGGTACGAGCAGTACTTC,CASSPPGGYEQYF
TRBJ2-7,-,-,TRBV12-5,TGTGCTAGTGGTTTGCACTACGAGCAGTACTTC,CASGLHYEQYF
TRBJ2-1,TRBD2,-,TRBV7-2,TGTGCCAGCAGCTTCGACGTATCGGGGGGGACGGATTTCAGAAATGAGCATTTCTTC,CASSFDVSGGTDFRNEHFF
TRBJ2-3,-,medium-sized,TRBV6-5,TGTGCCAGCACGCTAGGGCTAACTACAGATACGCAGTATTTT,CASTLGLTTDTQYF
TRBJ2-2,TRBD1,-,TRBV18,TGTGCCAGCTCGTCGGGACAGACCACCGGGGAGCTGTTTTTT,CASSSGQTTGELFF
TRBJ1-2,TRBD1,medium-sized,TRBV19,TGTGCCAGTACCCCGACGGGACAGGGCTATGGCTACACCTTC,CASTPTGQGYGYTF
TRBJ2-1,TRBD2,-,TRBV20-1,TGCAGTGCTTATACTAGCGGGAACTACAATGAGCAGTTCTTC,CSAYTSGNYNEQFF
TRBJ2-5,-,medium-sized,TRBV29-1,TGCAGCCCCAGGACTGATCAAGAGACCCAGTACTTC,CSPRTDQETQYF
TRBJ2-1,TRBD2,medium-sized,TRBV5-6,TGTGCCAGCAGCTTGGTCGGCCTAGCGGCTGACAATGAGCAGTTCTTC,CASSLVGLAADNEQFF
TRBJ2-1,-,medium-sized,TRBV12-5,TGTGCTAGTGTTCCCGGGGTGGAGGATGAGCAGTTCTTC,CASVPGVEDEQFF
TRBJ2-5,-,medium-sized,TRBV18,TGTGCCAGCTCACCACGAATAGAAGAGACCCAGTACTTC,CASSPRIEETQYF
TRBJ2-3,TRBD2,few,TRBV6-5,TGTGCCAGCAGCCTACAAGCGGGAGGCGTGGATACGCAGTATTTT,CASSLQAGGVDTQYF
TRBJ2-5,-,medium-sized,TRBV24-1,TGTGCCACCAGTGGGGCCTCCCTCAAGGAGACCCAGTACTTC,CATSGASLKETQYF
TRBJ1-6,-,few,TRBV12-3/TRBV12-4,TGTGCCAGCAGTTTAAAGGGGAGGAATTCACCCCTCCACTTT,CASSLKGRNSPLHF
TRBJ2-3,TRBD2,medium-sized,TRBV19,TGTGCCAGTAGCCCGACTAGCGGGGTGGGGGGGACGCAGTATTTT,CASSPTSGVGGTQYF
TRBJ1-1,TRBD1,-,TRBV5-4,TGTGCCACGAGACAGGGAATAGAGGACACTGAAGCTTTCTTT,CATRQGIEDTEAFF
TRBJ1-2,-,medium-sized,TRBV5-4,TGTGCCAGCAGACCGGGGCACACCTATGGCTACACCTTC,CASRPGHTYGYTF
TRBJ2-5,TRBD1,large,TRBV19,TGTGCCAGTAGCTCAGGCCGGGACAGGGCGACCCAGTACTTC,CASSSGRDRATQYF
TRBJ1-6,-,few,TRBV10-3,TGTGCCATCAGTGTGGGGGTGGGCAATTCACCCCTCCACTTT,CAISVGVGNSPLHF
TRBJ2-7,-,medium-sized,TRBV29-1,TGCAGCGTTGAAGATCCGGGAGTAGGGTACGAGCAGTACTTC,CSVEDPGVGYEQYF
TRBJ1-1,TRBD1,medium-sized,TRBV6-5,TGTGCCAGCAGCCGAGACACAGGGGGCGCAGGGACTGAAGCTTTCTTT,CASSRDTGGAGTEAFF
TRBJ1-3,-,few,TRBV10-3,TGTGCCATCAGTGTGGGGGGCTCTGGAAACACCATATATTTT,CAISVGGSGNTIYF
TRBJ1-1,-,-,TRBV6-6,TGTGCCAGCAGTGGGAGCGTGGGGAGGGGAACTGAAGCTTTCTTT,CASSGSVGRGTEAFF
TRBJ1-4,-,few,TRBV5-1,TGCGCCAGCAGCTTGCTGGGGGCCCCTAATGAAAAACTGTTTTTT,CASSLLGAPNEKLFF
TRBJ2-3,TRBD2,medium-sized,TRBV14,TGTGCCAGCAGCCGTGCGGGAGACACAGATACGCAGTATTTT,CASSRAGDTDTQYF
TRBJ1-2,-,medium-sized,TRBV19,TGTGCCAGTAGTATAGGTAGGAACTATGGCTACACCTTC,CASSIGRNYGYTF
TRBJ2-1,-,medium-sized,TRBV6-1,TGTGCCAGCAGTGAACATTGGCGGGTTTACAATGAGCAGTTCTTC,CASSEHWRVYNEQFF